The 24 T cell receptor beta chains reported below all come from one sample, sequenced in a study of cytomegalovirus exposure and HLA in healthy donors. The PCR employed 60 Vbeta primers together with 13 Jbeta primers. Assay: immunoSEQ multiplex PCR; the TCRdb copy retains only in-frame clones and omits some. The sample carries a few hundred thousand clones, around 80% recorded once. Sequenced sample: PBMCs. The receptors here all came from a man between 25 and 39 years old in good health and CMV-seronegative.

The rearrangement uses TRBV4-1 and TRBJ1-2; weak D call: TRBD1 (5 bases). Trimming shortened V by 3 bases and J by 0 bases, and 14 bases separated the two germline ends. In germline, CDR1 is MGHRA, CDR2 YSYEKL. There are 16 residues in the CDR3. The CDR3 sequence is CASSQGGGTSNYGYTF. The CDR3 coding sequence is TGCGCCAGCAGCCAGGGGGGGGGTACTTCTAACTATGGCTACACCTTC.

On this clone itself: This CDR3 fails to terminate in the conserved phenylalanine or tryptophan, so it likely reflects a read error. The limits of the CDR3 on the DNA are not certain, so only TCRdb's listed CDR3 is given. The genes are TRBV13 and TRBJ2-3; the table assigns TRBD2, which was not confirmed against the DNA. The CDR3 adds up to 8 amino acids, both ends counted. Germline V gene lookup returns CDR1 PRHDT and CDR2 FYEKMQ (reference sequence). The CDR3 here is CASSLGRS.

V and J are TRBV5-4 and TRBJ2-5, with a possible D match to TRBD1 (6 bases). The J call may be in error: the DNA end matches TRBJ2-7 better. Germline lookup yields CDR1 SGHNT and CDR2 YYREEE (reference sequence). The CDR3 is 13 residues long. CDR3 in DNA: TGTGCCAGCAGCTCCCAGGGGTACGCCGAGCAGTACTTC. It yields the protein CASSSQGYAEQYF.

DNA of the CDR3: TGTGCCAGCAGCGTAGGGTCTCACAGGTTAGCCTACAATGAGCAGTTCTTC. The encoded protein is CASSVGSHRLAYNEQFF. V is TRBV9 and J is TRBJ2-1; perhaps TRBD1 as D (5 bases). The CDR3 spans 17 residues. Trimming removed 0 bases at V and 2 bases at J, with 15 bases between. The germline gives CDR1 SGDLS, CDR2 YYNGEE.

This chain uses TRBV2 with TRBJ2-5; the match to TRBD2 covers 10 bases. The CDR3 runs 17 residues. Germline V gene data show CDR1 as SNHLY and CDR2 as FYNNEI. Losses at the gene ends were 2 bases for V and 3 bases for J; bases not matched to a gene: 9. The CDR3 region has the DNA TGTGCCAGCAGTGAACCGCTAGCGGGAGATCCGGAAGAGACCCAGTACTTC. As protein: CASSEPLAGDPEETQYF.

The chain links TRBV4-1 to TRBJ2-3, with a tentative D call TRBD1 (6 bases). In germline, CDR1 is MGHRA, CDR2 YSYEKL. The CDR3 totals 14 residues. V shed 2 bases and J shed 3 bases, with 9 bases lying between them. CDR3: CASSQWQGTDTQYF. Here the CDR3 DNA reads TGCGCCAGCAGCCAATGGCAGGGGACAGATACGCAGTATTTT.

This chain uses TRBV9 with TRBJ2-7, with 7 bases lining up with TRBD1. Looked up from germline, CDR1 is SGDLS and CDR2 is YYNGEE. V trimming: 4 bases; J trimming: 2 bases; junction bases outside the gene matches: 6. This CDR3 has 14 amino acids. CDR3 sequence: CASSIGTDPYEQYF. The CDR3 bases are TGTGCCAGCAGCATAGGGACAGACCCCTACGAGCAGTACTTC.

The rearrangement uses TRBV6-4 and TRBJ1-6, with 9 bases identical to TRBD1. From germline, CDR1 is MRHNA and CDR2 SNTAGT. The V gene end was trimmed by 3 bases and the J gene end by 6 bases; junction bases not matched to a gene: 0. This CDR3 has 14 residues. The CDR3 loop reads CASSETGGNSPLHF. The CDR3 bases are TGTGCCAGCAGTGAGACAGGGGGTAATTCACCCCTCCACTTT.

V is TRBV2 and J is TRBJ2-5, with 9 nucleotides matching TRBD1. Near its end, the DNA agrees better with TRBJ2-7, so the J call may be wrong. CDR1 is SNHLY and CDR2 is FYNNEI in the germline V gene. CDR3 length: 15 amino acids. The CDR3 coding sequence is TGTGCCAGCAGTGGGGACAGGGTGGCGGGTAGCGAGCAGTACTTC. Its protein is CASSGDRVAGSEQYF.

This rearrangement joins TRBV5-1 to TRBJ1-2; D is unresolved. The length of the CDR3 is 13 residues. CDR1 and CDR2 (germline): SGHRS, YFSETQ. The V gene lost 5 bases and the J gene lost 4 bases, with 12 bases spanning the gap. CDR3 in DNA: TGCGCCAGCAGTTCGGGAGAGATCTATGGCTACACCTTC. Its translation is CASSSGEIYGYTF.

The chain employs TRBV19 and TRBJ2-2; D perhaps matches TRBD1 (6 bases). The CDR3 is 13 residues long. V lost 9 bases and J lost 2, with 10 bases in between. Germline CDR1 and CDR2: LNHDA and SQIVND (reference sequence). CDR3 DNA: TGTGCCAGCGGGACACCTAACACCGGGGAGCTGTTTTTT. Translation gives CASGTPNTGELFF.

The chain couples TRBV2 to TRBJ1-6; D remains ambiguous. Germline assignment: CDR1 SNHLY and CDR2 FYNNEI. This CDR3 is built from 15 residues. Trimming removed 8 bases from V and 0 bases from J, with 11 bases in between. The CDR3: CASLARISYNSPLHF. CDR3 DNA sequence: TGTGCCAGCCTAGCCAGGATCTCCTATAATTCACCCCTCCACTTT.

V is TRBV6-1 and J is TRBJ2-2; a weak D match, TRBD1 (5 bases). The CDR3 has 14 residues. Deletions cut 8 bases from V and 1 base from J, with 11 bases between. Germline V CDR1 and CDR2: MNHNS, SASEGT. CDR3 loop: CASLFRENTGELFF. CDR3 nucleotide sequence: TGTGCCAGCCTATTCAGGGAGAACACCGGGGAGCTGTTTTTT.

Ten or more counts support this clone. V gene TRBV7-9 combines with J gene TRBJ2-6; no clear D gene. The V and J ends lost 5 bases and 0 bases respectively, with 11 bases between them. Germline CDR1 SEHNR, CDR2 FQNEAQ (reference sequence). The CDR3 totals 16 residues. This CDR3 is CASSPKANSGANVLTF. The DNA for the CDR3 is TGTGCCAGCAGCCCAAAAGCTAACTCTGGGGCCAACGTCCTGACTTTC.

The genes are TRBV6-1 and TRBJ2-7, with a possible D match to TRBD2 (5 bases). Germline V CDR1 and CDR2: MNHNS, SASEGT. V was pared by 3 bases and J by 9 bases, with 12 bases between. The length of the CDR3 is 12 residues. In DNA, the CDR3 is TGTGCCAGCAGTGACGGGGTGAACGGGCAGTACTTC. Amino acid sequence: CASSDGVNGQYF.

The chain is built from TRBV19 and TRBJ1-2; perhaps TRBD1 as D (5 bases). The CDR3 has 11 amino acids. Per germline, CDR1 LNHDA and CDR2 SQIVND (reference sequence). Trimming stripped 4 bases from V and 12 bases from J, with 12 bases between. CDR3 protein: CASSTTARHTF. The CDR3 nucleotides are TGTGCCAGTAGTACGACAGCCCGACACACCTTC.

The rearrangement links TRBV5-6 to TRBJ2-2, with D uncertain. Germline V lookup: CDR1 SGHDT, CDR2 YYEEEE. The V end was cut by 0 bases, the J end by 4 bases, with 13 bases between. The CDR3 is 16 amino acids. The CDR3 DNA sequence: TGTGCCAGCAGCTTGGTGGCTAGTTCTTTCACCGGGGAGCTGTTTTTT. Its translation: CASSLVASSFTGELFF.

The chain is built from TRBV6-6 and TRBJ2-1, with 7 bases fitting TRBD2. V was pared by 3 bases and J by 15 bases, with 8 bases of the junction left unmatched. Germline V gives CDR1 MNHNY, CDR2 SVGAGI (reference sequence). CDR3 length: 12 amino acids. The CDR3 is CASSYKGGGGFF. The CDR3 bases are TGTGCCAGCAGTTATAAGGGAGGCGGGGGGTTCTTC.

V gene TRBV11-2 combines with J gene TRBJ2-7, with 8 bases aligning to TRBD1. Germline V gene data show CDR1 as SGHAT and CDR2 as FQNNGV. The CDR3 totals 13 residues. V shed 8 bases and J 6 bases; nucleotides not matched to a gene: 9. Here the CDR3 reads CASARDRLSEQYF. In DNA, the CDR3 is TGTGCCAGCGCCCGGGACAGGTTATCCGAGCAGTACTTC.

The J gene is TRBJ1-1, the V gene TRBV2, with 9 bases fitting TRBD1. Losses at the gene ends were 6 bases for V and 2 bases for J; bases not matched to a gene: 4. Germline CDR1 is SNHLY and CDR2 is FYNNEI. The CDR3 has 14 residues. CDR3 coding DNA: TGTGCCAGCAGGAGGACAGGGGCTAACACTGAAGCTTTCTTT. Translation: CASRRTGANTEAFF.

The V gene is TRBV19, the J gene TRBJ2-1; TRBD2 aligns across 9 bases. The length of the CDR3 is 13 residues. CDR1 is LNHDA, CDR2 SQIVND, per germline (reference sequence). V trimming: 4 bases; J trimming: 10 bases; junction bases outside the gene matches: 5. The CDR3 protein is CASSTPSGREQFF. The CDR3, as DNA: TGTGCCAGTAGTACACCCAGCGGGAGGGAGCAGTTCTTC. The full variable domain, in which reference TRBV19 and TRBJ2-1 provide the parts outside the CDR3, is DGGITQSPKYLFRKEGQNVTLSCEQNLNHDAMYWYRQDPGQGLRLIYYSQIVNDFQKGDIAEGYSVSREKKESFPLTVTSAQKNPTAFYLCASSTPSGREQFFGPGTRLTVL.

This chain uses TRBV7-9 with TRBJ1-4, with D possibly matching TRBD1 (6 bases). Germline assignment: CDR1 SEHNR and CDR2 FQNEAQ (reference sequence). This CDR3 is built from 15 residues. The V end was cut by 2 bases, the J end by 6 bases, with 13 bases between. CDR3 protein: CASSLLGAPDEKLFF. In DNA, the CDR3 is TGTGCCAGCAGCTTACTGGGGGCGCCGGATGAAAAACTGTTTTTT.

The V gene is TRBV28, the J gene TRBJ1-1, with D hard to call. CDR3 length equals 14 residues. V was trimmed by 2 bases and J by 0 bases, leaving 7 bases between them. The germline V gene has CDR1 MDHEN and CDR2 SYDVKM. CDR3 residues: CASSLNSLNTEAFF. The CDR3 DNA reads TGTGCCAGCAGTTTAAACAGCCTGAACACTGAAGCTTTCTTT.

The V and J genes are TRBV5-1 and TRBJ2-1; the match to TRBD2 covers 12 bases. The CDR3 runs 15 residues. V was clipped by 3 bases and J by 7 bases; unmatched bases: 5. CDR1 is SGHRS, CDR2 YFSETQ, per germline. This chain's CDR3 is CASSSLAGGQNEQFF. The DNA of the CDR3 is TGCGCCAGCAGCTCCCTAGCGGGGGGGCAGAATGAGCAGTTCTTC.